The 32 T cell receptor beta chains below come from one sample, sequenced in a study of blood T cell repertoires in COVID-19. Clones were read by immunoSEQ multiplex PCR, and TCRdb kept only the in-frame ones, dropping some. The sample holds around 55,000 clones, around 90% seen once. The sequenced sample consisted of peripheral blood. These receptors came from a human donor with active COVID-19. The donor label of this sample is uncertain.

The J gene is TRBJ2-3, the V gene TRBV6-2 or TRBV6-3, with TRBD2 matching 8 bases. This CDR3 spans 16 amino acids. Looked up from germline, CDR1 is MNHEY and CDR2 is SVGEGT. The V gene end was trimmed by 6 bases and the J gene end by 3 bases; junction bases not matched to a gene: 11. DNA for the CDR3: TGTGCCAGCAGACCTTTTGGAGCGGGAGTAACAGATACGCAGTATTTT. It is translated as CASRPFGAGVTDTQYF.

This clone appeared a single time. The chain combines TRBV12-3 or TRBV12-4 with TRBJ2-1; 7 nucleotides line up with TRBD2. J gave up 9 bases and V 3 bases, and 5 bases lay outside the gene matches. The CDR3 length is 13 residues. This CDR3 is CASSFAGVGEQFF. DNA for the CDR3: TGTGCCAGCAGTTTTGCGGGGGTTGGTGAGCAGTTCTTC.

This clone came up once. The CDR3 region is CASSSGGLFGETQYF. CDR3 nucleotide sequence: TGTGCCAGCAGCTCCGGGGGGTTGTTTGGAGAGACCCAGTACTTC. J is TRBJ2-5 and V is TRBV5-4; 7 nucleotides line up with TRBD2. V lost 3 bases to trimming and J lost 4 bases; unmatched junction nucleotides: 9. The V gene's germline CDR1 is SGHNT and CDR2 YYREEE (reference sequence). CDR3 length equals 15 residues.

On this clone: One end of the junction is discordant with germline, which a read error may explain. The chain couples TRBV7-7 to TRBJ2-1, with D possibly matching TRBD2 (6 bases). This CDR3 contains 14 residues. CDR1 SSHAT and CDR2 FNYEAQ come from the germline V gene (reference sequence). The CDR3 reads CASSPRLGGNEQFF. CDR3 nucleotide sequence: TGTGCTAGCAGCCCCCGTTTAGGAGGGAATGAGCAGTTCTTC.

This clone has only one observation. The V and J genes are TRBV27 and TRBJ2-3; 8 bases are a match to TRBD2. In germline, CDR1 is MNHEY, CDR2 SMNVEV (reference sequence). The trim removed 6 bases at V and 2 bases at J, leaving 1 base unmatched. The CDR3 length is 13 residues. DNA for the CDR3: TGTGCCAGCAGGGGACTAGACACAGATACGCAGTATTTT. Its protein product is CASRGLDTDTQYF.

This chain joins TRBV12-5 and TRBJ1-5, with 7 bases matching TRBD1. Germline V gives CDR1 LGHNT, CDR2 FRNRAP. This CDR3 has 13 amino acids. J gave up 6 bases and V 5 bases, and 4 bases lay outside the gene matches. CDR3 nucleotide sequence: TGTGCTAGTGGTAGGACAGGCGGTCAGCCCCAGCATTTT. This codes for CASGRTGGQPQHF.

This clone was recorded once. The chain carries TRBV28 and TRBJ1-1; D is uncertain. Germline V CDR1 and CDR2: MDHEN, SYDVKM. The CDR3 extends over 12 amino acids. V was trimmed by 3 bases and J by 6 bases, leaving 8 bases between them. CDR3 amino acids: CASSFRGAEAFF. The CDR3 bases are TGTGCCAGCAGTTTCCGCGGAGCTGAAGCTTTCTTT.

The V and J genes are TRBV18 and TRBJ1-1, with 7 bases fitting TRBD1. J was trimmed by 6 bases and V by 3 bases; bases with no gene match: 13. Germline V CDR1 and CDR2: KGHSH, LQKENI. The length of the CDR3 is 16 residues. CDR3 region: CASSPGTVLQRAEAFF. CDR3 sequence (DNA): TGTGCCAGCTCACCCGGGACAGTCTTACAGAGGGCTGAAGCTTTCTTT.

This clone was observed once. The gene calls are TRBV6-5 and TRBJ2-1, with 15 bases aligning to TRBD2. Trimming at V came to 2 bases and at J to 7 bases, leaving 3 bases not matched to a gene. CDR3 length: 16 amino acids. Germline V gene lookup returns CDR1 MNHEY and CDR2 SVGAGI. CDR3 region: CASSYIGTSGGNEQFF. In nucleotides, the CDR3 is TGTGCCAGCAGTTACATCGGGACTAGCGGGGGGAATGAGCAGTTCTTC.

The rearrangement joins TRBV18 to TRBJ1-1, with TRBD1 identical over 7 bases. The germline V gene has CDR1 KGHSH and CDR2 LQKENI. There are 13 residues in the CDR3. V gave up 5 bases and J gave up 2 bases; unmatched junction bases: 2. This CDR3 reads CASSGTENTEAFF. CDR3 nucleotides: TGTGCCAGCTCAGGGACAGAAAACACTGAAGCTTTCTTT.

The rearrangement uses TRBV2 and TRBJ1-4, with a possible D match to TRBD1 (6 bases). V was shortened by 3 bases and J by 5 bases, with 10 bases between the two germline ends. The CDR3 has 14 amino acids. Germline CDR1 SNHLY, CDR2 FYNNEI. The CDR3 DNA is TGTGCCAGCAGTGATGACAGGCCCAATGAAAAACTGTTTTTT. The encoded protein is CASSDDRPNEKLFF.

CDR3: CASSPSEANYGYTF. CDR3 DNA: TGTGCCAGCAGCCCCTCAGAAGCTAACTATGGCTACACCTTC. The chain links TRBV7-8 to TRBJ1-2; no firm D call. V was cut by 5 bases and J by 0 bases, with 10 bases left in between. Germline CDR1 reads SGHVS; CDR2 reads FQNEAQ. CDR3 size: 14 residues.

The CDR3 bases are TGTGCCAGCAGCCAAGAAGGGAGCCGAACCTCCTACGAGCAGTACTTC. This translates into CASSQEGSRTSYEQYF. The chain uses TRBV3-1 (or the pseudogene TRBV3-2) and TRBJ2-7; perhaps TRBD2 as D (5 bases). The CDR3 has 16 amino acids. The ends were cut back, 0 bases at V and 0 bases at J, with 12 bases in the middle. Germline V gene sequence: CDR1 LGHDT, CDR2 YNNKEL (reference sequence).

J is TRBJ2-1 and V is TRBV7-3; the match to TRBD2 covers 8 bases. V lost 5 bases, J lost 2 bases, and 5 bases stayed unmatched. Germline V gives CDR1 SGHTA, CDR2 FQGTGA. This CDR3 has 15 residues. The CDR3 spells CASSRREGTYNEQFF. CDR3 sequence (DNA): TGTGCCAGCAGCCGCCGGGAGGGAACCTACAATGAGCAGTTCTTC.

The chain carries TRBV5-1 and TRBJ2-1, with a weak D call TRBD2 (6 bases). This CDR3 is 14 amino acids long. Trimming stripped 4 bases from V and 7 bases from J, with 15 bases between. Germline-derived CDR1 and CDR2 are SGHRS and YFSETQ. CDR3: CASSTSAGSNEQFF. In DNA, the CDR3 is TGCGCCAGCAGCACCTCTGCGGGGTCGAATGAGCAGTTCTTC.

This chain links TRBV5-1 with TRBJ2-7; D might be TRBD1 (5 bases). V was trimmed by 5 bases and J by 4 bases, leaving 10 bases between them. CDR1 is SGHRS and CDR2 is YFSETQ in the germline V gene. CDR3 size: 12 residues. This CDR3 is CASSNPGYEQYF. The CDR3 nucleotides read TGCGCCAGCAGTAATCCAGGGTACGAGCAGTACTTC.

This sequence joins TRBV18 and TRBJ1-4; no definite D call. This CDR3 region has 16 residues. V was cut by 2 bases and J by 0 bases, with 10 bases left in between. Germline CDR1 and CDR2: KGHSH and LQKENI. For the CDR3, the DNA is TGTGCCAGCTCACCAGGCGCACAGACAACTAATGAAAAACTGTTTTTT. As protein: CASSPGAQTTNEKLFF.

The chain is built from TRBV5-6 and TRBJ2-2, with 11 bases aligning to TRBD2. The V gene end was trimmed by 0 bases and the J gene end by 4 bases; junction bases not matched to a gene: 8. Germline V CDR1 and CDR2: SGHDT, YYEEEE. This CDR3 comprises 18 residues. The CDR3: CASSLVLAGGPRTGELFF. The CDR3 DNA reads TGTGCCAGCAGCTTGGTCCTAGCGGGGGGTCCGCGCACCGGGGAGCTGTTTTTT. The variable domain in full, with the rest retrieved from reference TRBV5-6 and TRBJ2-2, is DAGVTQSPTHLIKTRGQQVTLRCSPKSGHDTVSWYQQALGQGPQFIFQYYEEEERQRGNFPDRFSGHQFPNYSSELNVNALLLGDSALYLCASSLVLAGGPRTGELFFGEGSRLTVL.

The V gene is TRBV7-2, the J gene TRBJ1-1; the D gene is possibly TRBD1 (6 bases). This CDR3 is 12 amino acids long. CDR1 and CDR2 from the germline V gene are SGHTA and FQGNSA. Trimming stripped 1 base from V and 7 bases from J, with 7 bases between. CDR3 nucleotide sequence: TGTGCCAGCAGCTTAGTCAGGGGTGAAGCTTTCTTT. Protein product: CASSLVRGEAFF.

This sequence joins TRBV7-9 and TRBJ1-2, with D unclear. Trimming took off 1 base at V and 7 bases at J, with 13 bases between the two ends. The CDR3 consists of 14 residues. Germline values: CDR1 SEHNR, CDR2 FQNEAQ (reference sequence). CDR3 protein: CASSLERRGGGYTF. CDR3 coding DNA: TGTGCCAGCAGCTTAGAACGACGGGGAGGTGGCTACACCTTC.

V and J are TRBV4-2 and TRBJ2-5; 7 bases agree with TRBD1. Trimming cost V 3 bases and J 4 bases; bases outside gene matches: 2. The CDR3 has 13 amino acids. In germline, CDR1 is LGHNA, CDR2 YNFKEQ. The CDR3 region is CASSQTGLETQYF. CDR3 sequence (DNA): TGTGCCAGCAGCCAGACAGGGCTAGAGACCCAGTACTTC.

V is TRBV4-2 and J is TRBJ1-1; perhaps TRBD1 as D (5 bases). The V gene's germline CDR1 is LGHNA and CDR2 YNFKEQ. The CDR3 runs 15 residues. V was clipped by 2 bases and J by 4 bases, with 14 bases between them. The chain's CDR3 is CASSQQGLQATEAFF. DNA of the CDR3: TGTGCCAGCAGCCAACAGGGCCTGCAGGCCACTGAAGCTTTCTTT.

The chain employs TRBV2 and TRBJ2-5; 7 bases match TRBD1. Germline V CDR1 and CDR2: SNHLY, FYNNEI. This CDR3 has 13 amino acids. V dropped 4 bases and J dropped 5; count of bases not matched to a gene: 4. CDR3 in DNA: TGTGCCAGCAGTGTAGACAGGGTGGAGACCCAGTACTTC. Translating gives CASSVDRVETQYF.

The chain employs TRBV9 and TRBJ2-5, with D perhaps matching TRBD2 (5 bases). Germline CDR1 and CDR2: SGDLS and YYNGEE. Trimming cost V 3 bases and J 2 bases, with 14 bases left between them. CDR3 length: 15 amino acids. In DNA form, the CDR3 reads TGTGCCAGCAGCGGTTTGGGTGGAGGACAAGAGACCCAGTACTTC. Amino acid sequence: CASSGLGGGQETQYF.

This clone showed up just once. The chain is built from TRBV7-8 and TRBJ1-4; 10 bases match TRBD1. This CDR3 has 19 amino acids. Germline values: CDR1 SGHVS, CDR2 FQNEAQ. Unmatched junction bases numbered 13, after V lost 1 base and J lost 5 bases. The CDR3 loop is CASSLGRQGAGTLNEKLFF. Written as DNA, the CDR3 is TGTGCCAGCAGCTTAGGCCGACAGGGGGCGGGGACATTAAATGAAAAACTGTTTTTT.

CDR3 coding DNA: TGTGCCAGCAGCTTAGCGCGAACTCCCACAGAACCTCATTCACCCCTCCACTTT. Translation: CASSLARTPTEPHSPLHF. This chain uses TRBV7-6 with TRBJ1-6; no clear D gene. The germline V gene encodes CDR1 SGHVS and CDR2 FNYEAQ. V was clipped by 0 bases and J by 8 bases, with 20 bases between them. The CDR3 spans 18 residues.

The chain couples TRBV18 to TRBJ2-1, with D uncertain. V was clipped by 2 bases and J by 5 bases, with 4 bases between them. CDR1 KGHSH and CDR2 LQKENI come from the germline V gene. There are 12 residues in the CDR3. The CDR3 region is CASSPADNEQFF. For the CDR3, the DNA is TGTGCCAGCTCACCAGCAGACAATGAGCAGTTCTTC.

This rearrangement joins TRBV7-3 to TRBJ1-1, with D uncertain. The CDR3 sequence is 13 residues long. The V end was cut by 5 bases, the J end by 0 bases, with 7 bases between. Germline V CDR1 and CDR2: SGHTA, FQGTGA. The CDR3 DNA is TGTGCCAGCAGCCGGGATGTGAACACTGAAGCTTTCTTT. It encodes CASSRDVNTEAFF.

This clone was detected once. The chain recombines TRBV7-9 with TRBJ1-6; D remains unclear. The germline V gene encodes CDR1 SEHNR and CDR2 FQNEAQ (reference sequence). The CDR3 runs 13 residues. V was trimmed by 1 base and J by 7 bases, leaving 5 bases between them. CDR3 sequence reads: CASSLGTNSPLHF. In DNA, the CDR3 is TGTGCCAGCAGCTTAGGCACAAATTCACCCCTCCACTTT. The full variable domain, completed using reference TRBV7-9 and TRBJ1-6, is DTGVSQNPRHKITKRGQNVTFRCDPISEHNRLYWYRQTLGQGPEFLTYFQNEAQLEKSRLLSDRFSAERPKGSFSTLEIQRTEQGDSAMYLCASSLGTNSPLHFGNGTRLTVT.

The chain carries TRBV9 and TRBJ1-4; the match to TRBD1 covers 8 bases. Germline CDR1 SGDLS, CDR2 YYNGEE. Trimming cost V 4 bases and J 7 bases; bases outside gene matches: 6. The CDR3 contains 14 residues. The CDR3 sequence: CASSPQGEGEKLFF. The CDR3 DNA reads as TGTGCCAGCAGCCCACAGGGGGAAGGTGAAAAACTGTTTTTT.

The chain is built from TRBV5-4 and TRBJ1-2; maybe TRBD1 (6 bases). Looked up from germline, CDR1 is SGHNT and CDR2 is YYREEE (reference sequence). The CDR3 has 12 amino acids. V lost 4 bases to trimming and J lost 6 bases, with 10 bases between them. CDR3 nucleotides: TGTGCCAGCAGCCTAGGGACACATGGCTACACCTTC. Its translation: CASSLGTHGYTF.

The chain has TRBV5-1 and TRBJ1-5; maybe TRBD1 (5 bases). Trimming cost V 4 bases and J 2 bases, with 13 bases left between them. CDR1 and CDR2 (germline): SGHRS, YFSETQ. This CDR3 contains 15 residues. As DNA, the CDR3 is TGCGCCAGCAGCCTGGACCCGGGGGGCAATCAGCCCCAGCATTTT. Its protein product is CASSLDPGGNQPQHF. Based on the CDR3 plus reference TRBV5-1 and TRBJ1-5, the full variable domain is KAGVTQTPRYLIKTRGQQVTLSCSPISGHRSVSWYQQTPGQGLQFLFEYFSETQRNKGNFPGRFSGRQFSNSRSEMNVSTLELGDSALYLCASSLDPGGNQPQHFGDGTRLSIL.